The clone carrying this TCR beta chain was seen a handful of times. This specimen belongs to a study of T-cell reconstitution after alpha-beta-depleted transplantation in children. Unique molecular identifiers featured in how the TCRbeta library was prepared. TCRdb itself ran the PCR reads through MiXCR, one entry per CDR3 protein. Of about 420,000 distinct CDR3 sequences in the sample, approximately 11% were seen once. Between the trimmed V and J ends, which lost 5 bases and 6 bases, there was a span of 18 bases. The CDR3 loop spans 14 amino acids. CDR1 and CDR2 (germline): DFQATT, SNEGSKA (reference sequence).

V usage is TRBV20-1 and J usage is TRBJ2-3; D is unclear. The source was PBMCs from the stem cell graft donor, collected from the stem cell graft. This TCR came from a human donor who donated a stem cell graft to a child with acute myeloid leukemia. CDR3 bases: TGCAGTGCTGAAGCGCGCGGTTTGGTGGATACGCAGTATTTT. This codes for CSAEARGLVDTQYF.